The text below deals with one T cell receptor (beta chain). Its antigen is still unknown. The record has no base qualities; no much larger clone is one base away. The sample is drawn from a study of T cell responses to AZD1222 COVID-19 vaccine listed by TCRdb under 2021. About the study as a whole: AZD1222 recipients given second doses at about 4 weeks or at about 12 weeks were pooled, since spike-specific TCR depth and breadth were not found to differ between the two schedules. TCR sequencing covered more than 230 trial participants: 200 to 220 given two doses of AZD1222 and approximately 26 given two doses of MenACWY control vaccine. Trial participants were enrolled by age into 18-55, 56-69 and 70-plus year subgroups, with about 150, 27 and 61 TCR-sequenced participants respectively. The full study reports these points: In the small 56-69-year group, the increase in depth fell short of significance, most likely because of low power. Because no samples from the day 14 peak response were available, repertoires could be characterized only after the peak T cell response. Only five or six AZD1222 recipients were SARS-CoV-2 seropositive at baseline, limiting conclusions about previously exposed vaccinees. Vaccine-associated CD4 TCRs spanned the whole spike protein, with dominant responses in regions 160-218 and 743-854. Participants were mostly white British and included more females than males, and it was suggested by the authors that clonal diversity may have been underestimated. After two AZD1222 doses, both the breadth and the depth of spike-specific TCRs were significantly higher than at day 0 and than in MenACWY recipients. Epitopes outside the regions mutated in the B.1.351 and B.1.1.7 variants were reportedly recognized by nearly half of the unique spike-specific TCRs.

In light of the paper, this sample's time point label describes: baseline before first vaccination. Vaccinee samples were obtained from the UK trials COV001 and COV002, which included a single-blind randomized controlled phase 2/3 trial of AZD1222 (ChAdOx1 nCoV-19) in healthy adults. For TCRbeta chain sequencing, PBMC samples were collected from trial participants at day 0 and at day 28 after the second dose. The CDR3 regions of human TCRbeta chains were analyzed by immunosequencing. Turning to the authors' computational methods: TCRs in the repertoires were matched against a reference library of SARS-CoV-2-specific TCRs that had been generated with the MIRA antigen-specificity platform. Breadth meant the fraction of unique TCRs that were SARS-CoV-2-associated, whereas depth meant the fraction of total T cells that were SARS-CoV-2-associated. Using the MIRA data, each spike-specific TCR was mapped to the spike region that the TCR reacts to and placed in a CD4 or CD8 class. Log10-transformed breadth and depth values were compared by one-way ANOVA with Sidak's multiple comparisons tests. The table comes from immuneACCESS by way of TCRdb, which keeps in-frame sequences with V and J called. Part of the clones is missing from these tables; in studies checked, under half for an unresolved V gene and the rest for unknown reasons. V and J calls and clone size are those listed in that table; D and trimming were worked out from the DNA. This sample comprises approximately 140,000 clones, roughly 90% of them detected only once. The top ten constitute about 3% of the sample.

CDR1 and CDR2 were assigned from the germline V gene as LGHNA and YSLEER. The trim is 0 bases for V and 2 bases for J, with a gap of 10 bases between the germline ends. The CDR3 starts with the cysteine, ends with the phenylalanine, and has 16 residues. The only DNA kept is the CDR3, 48 bases in frame from the first base. This chain joins TRBV4-3 to TRBJ1-4, with TRBD1 as a weak D call on 5 bases. This TCR came from an adult in good health. Specimen: peripheral blood, collected on day 0 of AZD1222 vaccination. The nucleotide sequence reads as follows: TGCGCCAGCAGCCAAGATGGGGCACGCACTAATGAAAAACTGTTTTTT. The translation is CASSQDGARTNEKLFF.